The present entry profiles one T cell receptor beta chain with its context. The V gene's germline CDR1 is MNHEY and CDR2 SVGAGI. V lost 2 bases and J lost 6; bases outside the gene matches: 7. This CDR3 has 14 residues. The data were obtained in a study of blood T cell repertoires in COVID-19. Turning to the study itself: Acute and convalescent COVID-19 specimens originated in the United States, Italy and Spain. Sources were T cells, B-cell-depleted T cells, or PBMCs; the material itself was cDNA or gDNA.

Original processing notes: Nucleated cell number was recorded as an estimate derived from reference gene primer amplification. The table came from immunoSEQ multiplex PCR; TCRdb's copy has only in-frame clones and leaves some out. That table supplies the V and J calls and clone size; D and trimming were determined from the DNA. The repertoire holds about 280,000 clones, with 86% as singletons. This clonotype was obtained from a woman aged 25-40 years with active or convalescent COVID-19. The sample consisted of peripheral blood. The chain has TRBV6-5 and TRBJ2-7; 7 nucleotides match TRBD1. CDR3 coding DNA: TGTGCCAGCAGTTACCGACAGGGAAATCGCGAGCAGTACTTC. Its protein product is CASSYRQGNREQYF.